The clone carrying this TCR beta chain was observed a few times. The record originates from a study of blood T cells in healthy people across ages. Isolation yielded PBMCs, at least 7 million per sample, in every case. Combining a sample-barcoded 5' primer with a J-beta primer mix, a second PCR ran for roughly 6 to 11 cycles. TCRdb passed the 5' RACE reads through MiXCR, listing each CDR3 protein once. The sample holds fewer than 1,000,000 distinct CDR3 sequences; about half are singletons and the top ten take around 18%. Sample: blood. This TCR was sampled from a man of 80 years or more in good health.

In DNA, the CDR3 is TGTGCCAGCAGCTTAGGAGGAGAAGCGGAAAATTCACCCCTCCACTTT. As protein: CASSLGGEAENSPLHF. The chain recombines TRBV7-9 with TRBJ1-6, with D unresolved. V lost 1 base and J lost 7, with 14 bases in between. Germline V gene sequence: CDR1 SEHNR, CDR2 FQNEAQ (reference sequence). The CDR3 covers 16 residues.